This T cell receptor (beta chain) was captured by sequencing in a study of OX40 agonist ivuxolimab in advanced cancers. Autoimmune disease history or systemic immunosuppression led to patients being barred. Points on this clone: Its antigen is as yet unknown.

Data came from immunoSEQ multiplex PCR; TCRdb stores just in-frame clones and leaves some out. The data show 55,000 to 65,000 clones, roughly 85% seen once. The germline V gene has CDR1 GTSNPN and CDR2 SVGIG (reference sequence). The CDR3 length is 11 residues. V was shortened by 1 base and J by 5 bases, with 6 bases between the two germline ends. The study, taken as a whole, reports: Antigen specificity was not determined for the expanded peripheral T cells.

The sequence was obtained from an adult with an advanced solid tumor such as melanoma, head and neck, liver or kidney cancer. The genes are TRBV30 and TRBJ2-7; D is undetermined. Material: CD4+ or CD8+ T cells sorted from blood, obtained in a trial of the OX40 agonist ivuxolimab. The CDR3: CAWSAADEQYF. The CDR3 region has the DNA TGTGCCTGGAGTGCGGCTGACGAGCAGTACTTC.